The TCR beta chain described here comes from a study of regulatory T cells in long-lasting Graves disease. Points from the study as a whole: Relative to new patients (approximately 1,000), persistent patients exhibited greater sharing of public clonotypes (more than 2,500).

The germline gives CDR1 DFQATT, CDR2 SNEGSKA (reference sequence). Between the trimmed V and J ends, which lost 3 bases and 6 bases, there was a span of 15 bases. The length of the CDR3 is 14 residues. A remark on this clonotype: Its antigen remains unidentified.

iRepertoire HTBI primers and Arm-PCR of CDR3 regions built TCR beta libraries. From the multiplex PCR reads, TCRdb called clonotypes with MiXCR, one entry per CDR3 protein. The sample records 450,000 to 600,000 distinct CDR3 sequences, 15% to 20% being singletons. The time point: newly diagnosed GD, antithyroid drugs for less than 3 months. Making the TCR library involved RNA that had been extracted from PBMCs. The data also belong to a second study, concerning T cells in Graves' hyperthyroidism and ophthalmopathy. Per that paper: TCR CDR3 underwent first-round RT-PCR with the HTBI primer set.

This TCR was sampled from a man aged 35 to 55 with Graves disease. This specimen consisted of peripheral blood mononuclear cells (PBMCs), obtained at new diagnosis, from a patient treated with antithyroid drugs. The rearrangement links TRBV20-1 to TRBJ2-1; possibly TRBD1 or TRBD2 for D (6 bases each). The CDR3 reads CSARSRGARNEQFF. Here the CDR3 DNA reads TGCAGTGCTAGGTCGAGGGGGGCGCGCAATGAGCAGTTCTTC.